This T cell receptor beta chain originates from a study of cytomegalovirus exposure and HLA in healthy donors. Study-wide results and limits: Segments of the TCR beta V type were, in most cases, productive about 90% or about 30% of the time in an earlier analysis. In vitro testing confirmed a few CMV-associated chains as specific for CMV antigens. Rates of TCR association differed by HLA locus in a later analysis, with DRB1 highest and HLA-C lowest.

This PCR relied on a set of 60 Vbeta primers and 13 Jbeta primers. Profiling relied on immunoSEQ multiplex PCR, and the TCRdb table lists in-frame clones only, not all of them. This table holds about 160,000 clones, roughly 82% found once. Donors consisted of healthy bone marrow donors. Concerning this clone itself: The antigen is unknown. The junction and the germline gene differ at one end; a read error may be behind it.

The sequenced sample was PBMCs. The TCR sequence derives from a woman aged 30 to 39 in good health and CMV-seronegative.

This chain's CDR3 is CAWYRAQPREKLFF. The CDR3 DNA sequence: TGTGCCTGGTACCGGGCCCAACCGAGGGAAAAGCTGTTTTTT. The chain has TRBV30 and TRBJ1-4, with D unclear. The CDR3 loop spans 14 amino acids. Germline loops: CDR1 GTSNPN, CDR2 SVGIG (reference sequence).